Listed below are T cell receptor beta chains from one sample, sequenced in a study of T-cell memory formation after mild COVID-19. TCRdb fed the 5' RACE reads into MiXCR, producing one record per CDR3 protein. The data hold about half a million distinct CDR3 sequences, with around a sixth observed a single time. Material for sequencing was PBMCs or a T cell subset sorted from them (not recorded which). All receptors derive from an adult woman who had mild COVID-19 (a few samples of this study predate the infection). Cell type and time point are not known. CDR3s include the opening cysteine and the closing phenylalanine or tryptophan. Each record gives: V gene, clone size, J gene, CDR3 protein. Where a row states a size, it is once, few, many or the class of an expanded clone; other rows omit it.

>TRBV12-3/TRBV12-4|few|TRBJ2-1
CASRKRESYNEQFF
>TRBV9|few|TRBJ2-5
CASSSSGRAEGTQYF
>TRBV27|few|TRBJ1-2
CASSFYGGDYGYTF
>TRBV6-2/TRBV6-3|few|TRBJ1-4
CASSYPTVLSEKLFF
>TRBV10-3|many|TRBJ2-7
CAISEGTGQSYEQYF
>TRBV7-9|few|TRBJ1-3
CASSSDREGNTIYF
>TRBV12-3/TRBV12-4|few|TRBJ2-5
CASTAGGGINQETQYF
>TRBV5-6|-|TRBJ2-2
CASSSDTGYTGELFF
>TRBV9|-|TRBJ2-1
CASSVADGLQFF
>TRBV28|-|TRBJ2-1
CASSPRTGLSYNEQFF
>TRBV11-2|many|TRBJ2-2
CASSADKGTGELFF
>TRBV7-8|few|TRBJ1-1
CASSPPGADEAFF
>TRBV6-5|-|TRBJ1-2
CASSSSGRRDTF
>TRBV6-2/TRBV6-3|few|TRBJ2-3
CASKVHTGRTDTQYF